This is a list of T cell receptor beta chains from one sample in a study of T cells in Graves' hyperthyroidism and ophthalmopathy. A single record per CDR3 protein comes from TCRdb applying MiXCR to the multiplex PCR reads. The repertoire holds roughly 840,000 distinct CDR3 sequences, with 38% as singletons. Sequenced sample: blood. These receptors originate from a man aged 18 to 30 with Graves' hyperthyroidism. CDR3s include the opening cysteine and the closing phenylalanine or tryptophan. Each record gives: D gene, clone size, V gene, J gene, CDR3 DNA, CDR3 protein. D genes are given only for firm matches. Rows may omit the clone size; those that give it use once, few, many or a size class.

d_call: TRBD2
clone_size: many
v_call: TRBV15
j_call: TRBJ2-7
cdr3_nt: TGTGCCACCAGCAGAGAGGCTAGCGGATCCTACGAGCAGTACTTC
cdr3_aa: CATSREASGSYEQYF

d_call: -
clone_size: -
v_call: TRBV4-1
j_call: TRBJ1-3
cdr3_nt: TGCGCCAGCAGCCAAGGCGGCAGGGGAAGGTCGGAAGGAAACACCATATATTTT
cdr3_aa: CASSQGGRGRSEGNTIYF

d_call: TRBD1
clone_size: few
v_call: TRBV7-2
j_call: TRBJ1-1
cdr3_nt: TGTGCCAGCAGCCAAGTTGGGACAGCTATGAACACTGAAGCTTTCTTT
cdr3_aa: CASSQVGTAMNTEAFF

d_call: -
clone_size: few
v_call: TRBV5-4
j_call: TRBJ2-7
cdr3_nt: TGTGCCAGCAGCTTGGGCATACAGGGAATTTCCTACGAGCAGTACTTC
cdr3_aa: CASSLGIQGISYEQYF

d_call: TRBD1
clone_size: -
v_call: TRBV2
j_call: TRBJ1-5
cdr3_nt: TGTGCCAGCAGTGACGAGACAGGGAACAGCAATCAGCCCCAGCATTTT
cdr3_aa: CASSDETGNSNQPQHF

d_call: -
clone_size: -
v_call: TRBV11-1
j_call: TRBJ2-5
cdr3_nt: TGTGCCAGCAGCCGACAGTCAAAACAGAGAGAGACCCAGTACTTC
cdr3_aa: CASSRQSKQRETQYF

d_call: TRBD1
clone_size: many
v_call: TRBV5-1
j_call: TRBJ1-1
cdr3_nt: TGCGCCAGCAGCGGATACAGGGGCCGCAATGAAGCTTTCTTT
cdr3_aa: CASSGYRGRNEAFF

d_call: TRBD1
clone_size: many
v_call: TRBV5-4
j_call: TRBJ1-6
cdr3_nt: TGTGCCAGCAGCTTGGATGGGACAGGGATATCACCCCTCCACTTT
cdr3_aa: CASSLDGTGISPLHF

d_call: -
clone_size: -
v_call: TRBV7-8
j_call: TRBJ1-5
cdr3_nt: TGTGCCAGCAGCGAAGGACAGAACAATCAGCCCCAGCATTTT
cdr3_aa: CASSEGQNNQPQHF

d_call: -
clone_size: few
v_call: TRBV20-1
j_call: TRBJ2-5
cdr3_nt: TGCAGTGCTAGACCCCTAGCTTCCCAAGAGACCCAGTACTTC
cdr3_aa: CSARPLASQETQYF

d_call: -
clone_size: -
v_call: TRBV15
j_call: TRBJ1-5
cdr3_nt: TGTGCCACCAGCAGAGCGCCCTATGCGGATAGCAATCAGCCCCAGCATTTT
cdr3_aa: CATSRAPYADSNQPQHF

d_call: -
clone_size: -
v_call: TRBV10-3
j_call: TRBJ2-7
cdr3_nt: TGTGCCAGCAGCTTCCGGGACCCAGCATACGAGCAGTACTTC
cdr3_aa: CASSFRDPAYEQYF

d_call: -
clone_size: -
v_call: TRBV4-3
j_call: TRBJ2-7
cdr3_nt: TGCGCCAGCAGCCAAGAAGTCGTGGGCACCGGGGAGCAGTACTTC
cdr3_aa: CASSQEVVGTGEQYF

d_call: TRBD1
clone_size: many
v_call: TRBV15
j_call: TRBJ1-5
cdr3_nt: TGTGCCACCAGCAGAGCGGGAGGGACAGGGGTTATAAGCAATCAGCCCCAGCATTTT
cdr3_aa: CATSRAGGTGVISNQPQHF

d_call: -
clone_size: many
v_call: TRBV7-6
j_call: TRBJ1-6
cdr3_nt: TGTGCCAGCACCTTAGGGGAATCCGCACCCCTCCACTTT
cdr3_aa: CASTLGESAPLHF

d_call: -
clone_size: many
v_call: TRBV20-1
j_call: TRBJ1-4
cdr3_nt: TGCAGTGCTAGGGGCAAGAATGAAAAACTGTTTTTT
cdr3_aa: CSARGKNEKLFF

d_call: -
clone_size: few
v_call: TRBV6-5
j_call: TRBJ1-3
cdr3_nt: TGTGCCAGCAGCCGCAGGGGAGACGGAAACACCATATATTTT
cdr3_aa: CASSRRGDGNTIYF

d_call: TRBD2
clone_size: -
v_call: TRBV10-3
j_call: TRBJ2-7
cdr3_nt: TGTGCCATCAGTGAGCCCCTGCTAGCGGTCTCCTACGAGCAGTACTTC
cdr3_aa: CAISEPLLAVSYEQYF

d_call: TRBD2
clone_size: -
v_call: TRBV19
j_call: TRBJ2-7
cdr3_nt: TGTGCCAGTAGTTACAGGGGACTAGCGACTGGGGGGCAGTACTTC
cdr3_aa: CASSYRGLATGGQYF

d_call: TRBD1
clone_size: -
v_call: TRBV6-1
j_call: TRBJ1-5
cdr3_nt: TGTGCCACCTTAGGGACAGGGGGTCAGCCCCAGCATTTT
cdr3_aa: CATLGTGGQPQHF

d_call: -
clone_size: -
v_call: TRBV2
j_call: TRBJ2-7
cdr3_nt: TGTGCCAGCAGTGAAACGGACAACTTCTACGAGCAGTACTTC
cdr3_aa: CASSETDNFYEQYF

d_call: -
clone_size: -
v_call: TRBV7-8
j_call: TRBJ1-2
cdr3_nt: TGTGCCAGCAGCCCCCGGGCCGGAACGTTCGGCTACGCCTTC
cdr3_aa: CASSPRAGTFGYAF

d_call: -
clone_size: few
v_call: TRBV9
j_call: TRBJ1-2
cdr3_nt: TGTGCCAGCAGCGTAGGGTCCGGGGATGGCTACACCTTC
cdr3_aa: CASSVGSGDGYTF

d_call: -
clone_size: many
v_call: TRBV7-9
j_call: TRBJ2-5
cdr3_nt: TGTGCCAGCAGCCCTCAGACAGCCCCCGTGAATCAACAGACCCAGTACTTC
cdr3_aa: CASSPQTAPVNQQTQYF

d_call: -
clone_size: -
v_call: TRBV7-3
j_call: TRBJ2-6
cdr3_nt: TGTGCCAGCAGCTTAACGGGGGCACTCTCCTCTGGGGCCAACGTCCTGACTTTC
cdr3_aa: CASSLTGALSSGANVLTF

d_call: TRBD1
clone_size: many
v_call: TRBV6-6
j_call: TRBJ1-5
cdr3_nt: TGTGCCAGCACTCGGACAGGGTATGATCAGCCCCAGCATTTT
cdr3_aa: CASTRTGYDQPQHF

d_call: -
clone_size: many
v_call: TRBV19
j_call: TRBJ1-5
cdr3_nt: TGTGCCACGGGTCAGCCCCAGCATTTT
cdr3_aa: CATGQPQHF

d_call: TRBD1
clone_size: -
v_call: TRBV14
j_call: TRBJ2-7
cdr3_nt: TGTGCCAGCAGCCAGGACAGGGTGAGCTCCTACGAGCAGTACTTC
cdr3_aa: CASSQDRVSSYEQYF

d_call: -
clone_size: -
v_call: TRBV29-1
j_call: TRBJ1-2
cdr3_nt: TGCAGCGCCACTGGCGGAATCAGGAACGGCTACACCTTC
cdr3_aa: CSATGGIRNGYTF

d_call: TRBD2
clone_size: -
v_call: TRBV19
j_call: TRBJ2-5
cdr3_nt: TGTGCCAGTACCCCCCCGTTGAGCGGGAGGGCCGGTCGCGGGACCCAGTACTTC
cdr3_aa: CASTPPLSGRAGRGTQYF

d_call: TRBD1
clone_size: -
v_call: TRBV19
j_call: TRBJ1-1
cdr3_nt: TGTGCCAGTAGTATCGGGACAGGGGTTCCTGAAGCTTTCTTT
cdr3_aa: CASSIGTGVPEAFF

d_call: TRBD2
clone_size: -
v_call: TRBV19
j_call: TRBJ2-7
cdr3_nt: TGTGCCAGTAGCCCCCAAAGCGGGAGGGCCCACGAGCAGTACTTC
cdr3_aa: CASSPQSGRAHEQYF

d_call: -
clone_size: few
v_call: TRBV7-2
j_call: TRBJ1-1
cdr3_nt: TGTGCCAGCAGCTTATTGGTCCGGGGAGTAGCTGAAGCTTTCTTT
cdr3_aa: CASSLLVRGVAEAFF

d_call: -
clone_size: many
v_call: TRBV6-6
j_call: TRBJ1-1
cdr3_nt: TGTGCCAGCAGTGAACAAGCAGGCTCGAACACTGAAGCTTTCTTT
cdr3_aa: CASSEQAGSNTEAFF

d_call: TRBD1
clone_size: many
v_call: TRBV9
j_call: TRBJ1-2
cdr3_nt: TGTGCCAGCAGCGAACACAGGGGGGACTATGGCTACACCTTC
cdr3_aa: CASSEHRGDYGYTF

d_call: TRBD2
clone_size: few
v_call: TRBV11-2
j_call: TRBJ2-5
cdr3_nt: TGTGCCAGCAGGGGGTGGGAGGGAAGGGGAGAGACCCAGTACTTC
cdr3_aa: CASRGWEGRGETQYF

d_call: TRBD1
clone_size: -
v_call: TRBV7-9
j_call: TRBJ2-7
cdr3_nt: TGTGCCAGCAGCTTGGGGGGGACAGGGGTCTACGAGCAGCACTTC
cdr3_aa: CASSLGGTGVYEQHF

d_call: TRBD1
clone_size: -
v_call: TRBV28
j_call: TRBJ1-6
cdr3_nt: TGTGCCCGCAGTTTGGGGACAGGACGTTCACCCCTCCACTTT
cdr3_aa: CARSLGTGRSPLHF

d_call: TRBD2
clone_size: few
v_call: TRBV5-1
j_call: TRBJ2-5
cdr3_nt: TGCGCCAGCAGCTTGGGTCGATTCGCGGGAGGGCCGGAGACCCAGTACTTC
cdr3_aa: CASSLGRFAGGPETQYF

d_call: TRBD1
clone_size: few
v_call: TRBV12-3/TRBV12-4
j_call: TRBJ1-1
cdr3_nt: TGTGCCAGCCGTCCTCCAGGGGGAACCTACACTGAAGCTTTCTTT
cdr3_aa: CASRPPGGTYTEAFF

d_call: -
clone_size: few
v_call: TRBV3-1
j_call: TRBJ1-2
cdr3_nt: TGTGCCAGCTTGGGGCCATTTAATGGCTACACCTTC
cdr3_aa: CASLGPFNGYTF

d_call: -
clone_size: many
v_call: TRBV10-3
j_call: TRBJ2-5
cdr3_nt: TGTGCCATCAGTGCGGGGCAGGGGCAAGAGACCCAGTACTTC
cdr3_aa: CAISAGQGQETQYF

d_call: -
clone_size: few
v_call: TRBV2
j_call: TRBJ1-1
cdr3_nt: TGTGCCAGCACCCCCAGGGGAGGATTCACTGAAGCTTTCTTT
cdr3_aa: CASTPRGGFTEAFF

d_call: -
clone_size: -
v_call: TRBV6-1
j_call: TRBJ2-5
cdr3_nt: TGTGCCAGCAGTGAAGCGCTTCTGGGGGGGACCCAGTACTTC
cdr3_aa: CASSEALLGGTQYF

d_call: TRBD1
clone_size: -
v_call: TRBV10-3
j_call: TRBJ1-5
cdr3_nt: TGTGCCATCAGTGAAATTCTCGACACAGGGGGGCATCAGCCCCAGCATTTT
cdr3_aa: CAISEILDTGGHQPQHF

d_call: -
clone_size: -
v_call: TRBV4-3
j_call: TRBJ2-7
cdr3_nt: TGCGCCAGCAGCCAAGAACCCGCCCTAGGACGGCAGTACTTC
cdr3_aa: CASSQEPALGRQYF

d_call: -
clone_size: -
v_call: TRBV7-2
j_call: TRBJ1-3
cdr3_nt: TGTGCCAGCGTCATGGGGCTCGGAAACACCATATATTTT
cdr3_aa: CASVMGLGNTIYF

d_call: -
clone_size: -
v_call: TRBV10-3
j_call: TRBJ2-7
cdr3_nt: TGTGCCATCAGTGTTGGACAGTCCTACGAGCAGTACTTC
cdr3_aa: CAISVGQSYEQYF

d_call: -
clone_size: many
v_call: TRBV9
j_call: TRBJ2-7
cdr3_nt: TGTGCCAGCAGCCCGGGATTTGGGTACGAGCAGTACTTC
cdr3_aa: CASSPGFGYEQYF

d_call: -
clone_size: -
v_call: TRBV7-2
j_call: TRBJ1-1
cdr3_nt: TGTGCCAGCAGCTTAGAGGAATCCGCCACTGAAGCTTTCTTT
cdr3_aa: CASSLEESATEAFF